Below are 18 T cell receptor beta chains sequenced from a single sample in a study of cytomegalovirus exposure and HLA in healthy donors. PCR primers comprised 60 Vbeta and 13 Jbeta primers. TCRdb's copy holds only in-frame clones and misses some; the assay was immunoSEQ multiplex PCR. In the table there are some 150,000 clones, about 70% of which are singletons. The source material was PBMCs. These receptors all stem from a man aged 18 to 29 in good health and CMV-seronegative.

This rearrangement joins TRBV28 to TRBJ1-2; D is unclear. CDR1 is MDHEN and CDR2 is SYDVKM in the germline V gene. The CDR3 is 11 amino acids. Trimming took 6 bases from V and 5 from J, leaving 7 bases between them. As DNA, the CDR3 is TGTGCCAGCAGCTTCCAGTATGGCTACACCTTC. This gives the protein CASSFQYGYTF.

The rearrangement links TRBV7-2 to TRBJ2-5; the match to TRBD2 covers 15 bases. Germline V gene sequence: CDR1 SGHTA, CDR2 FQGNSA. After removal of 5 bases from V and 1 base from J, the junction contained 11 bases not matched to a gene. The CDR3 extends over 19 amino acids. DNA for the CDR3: TGTGCCAGCAGCCGCCAGGGTGGGACTAGCGGGGGGATCCAAGAGACCCAGTACTTC. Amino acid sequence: CASSRQGGTSGGIQETQYF.

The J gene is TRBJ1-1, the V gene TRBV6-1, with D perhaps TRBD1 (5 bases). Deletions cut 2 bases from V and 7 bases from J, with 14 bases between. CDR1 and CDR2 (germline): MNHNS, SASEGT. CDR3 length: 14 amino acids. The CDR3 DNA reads TGTGCCAGCAGTGAATATAGTCAGGGCTTTGAAGCTTTCTTT. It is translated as CASSEYSQGFEAFF.

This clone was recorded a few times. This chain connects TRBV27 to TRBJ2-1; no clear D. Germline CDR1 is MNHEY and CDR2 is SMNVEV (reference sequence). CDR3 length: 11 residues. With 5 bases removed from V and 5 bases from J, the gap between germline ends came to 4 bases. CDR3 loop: CASSADNEQFF. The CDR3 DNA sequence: TGTGCCAGCAGTGCGGACAATGAGCAGTTCTTC.

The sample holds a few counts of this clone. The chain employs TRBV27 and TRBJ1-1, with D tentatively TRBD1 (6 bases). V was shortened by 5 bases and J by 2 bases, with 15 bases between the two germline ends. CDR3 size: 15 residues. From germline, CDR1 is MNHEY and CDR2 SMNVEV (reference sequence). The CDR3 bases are TGTGCCAGCAGTCCGCGAAAGGGACATAACACTGAAGCTTTCTTT. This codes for CASSPRKGHNTEAFF.

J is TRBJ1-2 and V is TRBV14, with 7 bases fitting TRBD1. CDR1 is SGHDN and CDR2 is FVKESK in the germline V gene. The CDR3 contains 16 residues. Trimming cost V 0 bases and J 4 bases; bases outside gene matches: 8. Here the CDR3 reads CASSQDLGDSAYGYTF. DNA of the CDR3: TGTGCCAGCAGCCAAGATCTGGGGGACAGTGCCTATGGCTACACCTTC.

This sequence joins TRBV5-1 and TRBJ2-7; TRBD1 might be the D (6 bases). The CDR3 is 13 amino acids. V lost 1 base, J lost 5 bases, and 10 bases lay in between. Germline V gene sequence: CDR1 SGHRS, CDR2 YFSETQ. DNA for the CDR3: TGCGCCAGCAGCTTGCAAGGGGACAACGAGCAGTACTTC. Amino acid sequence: CASSLQGDNEQYF.

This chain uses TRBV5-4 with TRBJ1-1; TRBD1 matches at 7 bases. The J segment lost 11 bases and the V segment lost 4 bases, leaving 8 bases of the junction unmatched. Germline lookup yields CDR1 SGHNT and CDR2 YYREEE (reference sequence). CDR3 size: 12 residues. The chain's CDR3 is CASSGDSLYAFF. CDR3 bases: TGTGCCAGCAGCGGGGACAGTTTGTACGCTTTCTTT.

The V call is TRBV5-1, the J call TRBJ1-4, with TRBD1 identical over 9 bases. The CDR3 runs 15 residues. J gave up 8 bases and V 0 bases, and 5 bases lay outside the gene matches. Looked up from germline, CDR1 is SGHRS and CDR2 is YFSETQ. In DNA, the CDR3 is TGCGCCAGCAGCTTGGGGACAGGGGAAGGGGAAAAACTGTTTTTT. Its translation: CASSLGTGEGEKLFF.

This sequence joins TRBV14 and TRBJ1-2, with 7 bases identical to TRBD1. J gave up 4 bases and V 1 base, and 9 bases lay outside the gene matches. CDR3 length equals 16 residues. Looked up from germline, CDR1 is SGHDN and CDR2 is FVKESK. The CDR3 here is CASSQVTGVPSYGYTF. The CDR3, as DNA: TGTGCCAGCAGCCAAGTAACAGGGGTCCCCTCCTATGGCTACACCTTC.

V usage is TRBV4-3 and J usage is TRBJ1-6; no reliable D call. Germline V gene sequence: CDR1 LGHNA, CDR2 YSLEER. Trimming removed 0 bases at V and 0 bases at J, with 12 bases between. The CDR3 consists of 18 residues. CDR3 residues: CASSQDVPVDSYNSPLHF. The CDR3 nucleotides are TGCGCCAGCAGCCAAGATGTACCTGTAGACTCCTATAATTCACCCCTCCACTTT.

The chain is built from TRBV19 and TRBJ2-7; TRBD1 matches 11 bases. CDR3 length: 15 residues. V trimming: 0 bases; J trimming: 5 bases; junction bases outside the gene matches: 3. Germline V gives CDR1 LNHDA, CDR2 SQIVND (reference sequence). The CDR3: CASSIDRTGGHEQYF. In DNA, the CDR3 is TGTGCCAGTAGTATAGATCGGACAGGGGGCCACGAGCAGTACTTC.

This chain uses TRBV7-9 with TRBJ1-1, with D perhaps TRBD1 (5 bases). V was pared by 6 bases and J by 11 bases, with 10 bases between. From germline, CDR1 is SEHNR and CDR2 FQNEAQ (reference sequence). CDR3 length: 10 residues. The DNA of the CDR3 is TGTGCCAGCAGTGGAGGGGTCGCTTTCTTT. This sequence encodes CASSGGVAFF.

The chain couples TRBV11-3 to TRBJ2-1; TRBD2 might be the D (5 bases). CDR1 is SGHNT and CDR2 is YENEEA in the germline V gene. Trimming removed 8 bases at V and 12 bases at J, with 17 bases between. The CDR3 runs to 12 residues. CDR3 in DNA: TGTGCCAGCTCCGGAGGTTCGCGGAGGCAGTTCTTC. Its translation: CASSGGSRRQFF. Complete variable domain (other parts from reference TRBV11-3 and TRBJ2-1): EAGVVQSPRYKIIEKKQPVAFWCNPISGHNTLYWYLQNLGQGPELLIRYENEEAVDDSQLPKDRFSAERLKGVDSTLKIQPAELGDSAVYLCASSGGSRRQFFGPGTRLTVL.

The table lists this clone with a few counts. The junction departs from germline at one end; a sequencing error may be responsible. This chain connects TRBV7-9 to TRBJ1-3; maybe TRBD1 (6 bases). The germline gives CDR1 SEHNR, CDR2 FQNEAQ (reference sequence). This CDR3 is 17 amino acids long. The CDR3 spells CSSSPWTVRSSGNTIYF. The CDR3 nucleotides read TGTTCCAGCAGCCCCTGGACAGTTCGATCCTCTGGAAACACCATATATTTT.

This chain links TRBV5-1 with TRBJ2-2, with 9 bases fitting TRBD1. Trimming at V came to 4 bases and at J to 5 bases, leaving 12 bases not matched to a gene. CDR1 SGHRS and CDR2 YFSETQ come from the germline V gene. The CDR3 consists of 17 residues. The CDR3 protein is CASSHGQGSSFTGELFF. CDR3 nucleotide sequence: TGCGCCAGCAGCCACGGACAGGGGTCCAGTTTTACCGGGGAGCTGTTTTTT.

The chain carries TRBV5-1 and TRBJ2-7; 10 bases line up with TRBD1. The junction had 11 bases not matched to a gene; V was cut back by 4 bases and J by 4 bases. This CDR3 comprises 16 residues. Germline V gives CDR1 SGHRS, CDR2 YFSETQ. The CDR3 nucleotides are TGCGCCAGCAGCGTAGCTCCGGGACAGGGGAGTTACGAGCAGTACTTC. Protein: CASSVAPGQGSYEQYF.

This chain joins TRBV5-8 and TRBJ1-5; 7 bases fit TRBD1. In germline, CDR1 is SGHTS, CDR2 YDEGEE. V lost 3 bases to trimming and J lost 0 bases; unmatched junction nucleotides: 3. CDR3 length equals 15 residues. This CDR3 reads CASSSGQVSNQPQHF. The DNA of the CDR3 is TGTGCCAGCAGCTCTGGACAGGTTAGCAATCAGCCCCAGCATTTT.